One and the same sample provided the 3 T cell receptor beta chains below, sequenced in a study of blood T cell repertoires in COVID-19. The data were produced by immunoSEQ multiplex PCR, yet TCRdb's version contains in-frame clones alone and is incomplete. The sample contains fewer than 250,000 clones, around nine tenths of which appear only once. Material: peripheral blood. These receptors were taken from a man aged 60 to 75 with acute or convalescent COVID-19.

The chain employs TRBV7-2 and TRBJ1-2; unclear D gene. V was trimmed by 1 base and J by 4 bases, leaving 16 bases between them. Germline V CDR1 and CDR2: SGHTA, FQGNSA. The CDR3 runs to 16 residues. In nucleotides, the CDR3 is TGTGCCAGCAGCTTAGGTGGCCCGTCCCGGGGCTATGGCTACACCTTC. Residues: CASSLGGPSRGYGYTF. Filled out from reference TRBV7-2 and TRBJ1-2, the complete variable domain reads GAGVSQSPSNKVTEKGKDVELRCDPISGHTALYWYRQSLGQGLEFLIYFQGNSAPDKSGLPSDRFSAERTGGSVSTLTIQRTQQEDSAVYLCASSLGGPSRGYGYTFGSGTRLTVV.

This chain connects TRBV5-8 to TRBJ2-5; 13 bases line up with TRBD2. V lost 4 bases to trimming and J lost 1 base; unmatched junction nucleotides: 10. The length of the CDR3 is 18 residues. Germline CDR1 is SGHTS and CDR2 is YDEGEE. The CDR3 nucleotides read TGTGCCAGCAGCCCCATCGGGACTAGCGGGACCGCCCAAGAGACCCAGTACTTC. Encoded protein: CASSPIGTSGTAQETQYF. The full variable domain, in which reference TRBV5-8 and TRBJ2-5 provide the parts outside the CDR3, is EAGVTQSPTHLIKTRGQQATLRCSPISGHTSVYWYQQALGLGLQFLLWYDEGEERNRGNFPPRFSGRQFPNYSSELNVNALELEDSALYLCASSPIGTSGTAQETQYFGPGTRLLVL.

The rearrangement links TRBV12-5 to TRBJ1-6; 7 bases are a match to TRBD1. Unmatched junction bases numbered 5, after V lost 3 bases and J lost 6 bases. The CDR3 runs to 15 residues. From germline, CDR1 is LGHNT and CDR2 FRNRAP. The CDR3 coding sequence is TGTGCTAGTGGTTTACACAGGGGACCTAATTCACCCCTCCACTTT. Translated: CASGLHRGPNSPLHF. The whole variable domain, filled in from reference TRBV12-5 and TRBJ1-6, reads DARVTQTPRHKVTEMGQEVTMRCQPILGHNTVFWYRQTMMQGLELLAYFRNRAPLDDSGMPKDRFSAEMPDATLATLKIQPSEPRDSAVYFCASGLHRGPNSPLHFGNGTRLTVT.